Shown below are 14 T cell receptor beta chains from a single sample sequenced in a study of cytotoxic CD8 clonotypes in ibrutinib-treated CLL. TCRdb keeps only in-frame clones here, not all; method: immunoSEQ multiplex PCR. Here the sample spans fewer than 100,000 clones, approximately 86% being singletons. The material was PBMCs, obtained before ibrutinib treatment. The receptor set was obtained from a human donor with chronic lymphocytic leukemia.

This chain connects TRBV27 to TRBJ1-2, with a weak D call TRBD1 (5 bases). The CDR3 is made up of 17 amino acids. With 5 bases removed from V and 2 bases from J, the gap between germline ends came to 21 bases. Germline assignment: CDR1 MNHEY and CDR2 SMNVEV (reference sequence). The DNA of the CDR3 is TGTGCCAGCAGTAGAACTTTGGGGACGGAATTAAACTATGGCTACACCTTC. It codes for CASSRTLGTELNYGYTF.

A remark on this clone: The junction shows a germline mismatch at one end, possibly a read error. This chain connects TRBV7-7 to TRBJ1-4, with no clear D. The CDR3 is 19 amino acids. Germline CDR1 SSHAT, CDR2 FNYEAQ (reference sequence). CDR3 bases: TGTGCTAGCAGCTTAAACAACGCTGGGCAGCCTAGCGCTAATGAAAAACTGTTTTTT. Residues: CASSLNNAGQPSANEKLFF.

The chain uses TRBV6-1 and TRBJ2-3, with TRBD1 matching over 10 bases. This CDR3 has 16 amino acids. V trimming: 4 bases; J trimming: 5 bases; junction bases outside the gene matches: 9. CDR1 is MNHNS and CDR2 is SASEGT in the germline V gene. The CDR3 nucleotides read TGTGCCAGCAGTGGATCACCGGGACAGGGGAAAGATACGCAGTATTTT. Translating it yields CASSGSPGQGKDTQYF.

The chain links TRBV4-1 to TRBJ2-1; 13 nucleotides line up with TRBD2. The CDR3 totals 15 residues. The germline V gene has CDR1 MGHRA and CDR2 YSYEKL. Trimming took 1 base from V and 7 from J; bases not matched to a gene: 1. CDR3 DNA sequence: TGCGCCAGCAGCCAAGGACTAGCGGGAGGTAATGAGCAGTTCTTC. Translating gives CASSQGLAGGNEQFF.

This clone came up a few times. The CDR3 DNA is TGTGCCAGCAGCTACCGGGACAGAGGCTACACCTTC. Translated, it gives CASSYRDRGYTF. V is TRBV5-6 and J is TRBJ1-2; TRBD1 matches at 7 bases. After removal of 3 bases from V and 8 bases from J, the junction contained 4 bases not matched to a gene. CDR3 length equals 12 residues. CDR1 is SGHDT and CDR2 is YYEEEE in the germline V gene.

The chain is built from TRBV30 and TRBJ1-1, with unresolved D. This CDR3 is 13 amino acids long. Germline loops: CDR1 GTSNPN, CDR2 SVGIG (reference sequence). The V end lost 2 bases, the J end lost 4 bases, and 11 bases lay between the germline ends. CDR3 residues: CAWSFSVGTEAFF. CDR3 sequence (DNA): TGTGCCTGGAGTTTCAGTGTGGGCACTGAAGCTTTCTTT.

This rearrangement joins TRBV2 to TRBJ2-3; D may correspond to TRBD1 or TRBD2 (6 bases each). Germline loops: CDR1 SNHLY, CDR2 FYNNEI. V was pared by 10 bases and J by 0 bases, with 14 bases between. The CDR3 has 14 amino acids. This CDR3 reads CATQVGGSTDTQYF. The CDR3 DNA sequence: TGTGCCACCCAAGTAGGGGGGAGCACAGATACGCAGTATTTT.

The DNA for the CDR3 is TGTGCCAGCAGCGCCGGGACAACTCAGCCCCAGCATTTT. It encodes CASSAGTTQPQHF. The V call is TRBV9, the J call TRBJ1-5; D possibly corresponds to TRBD1 (6 bases). This CDR3 spans 13 amino acids. Deletions cut 3 bases from V and 6 bases from J, with 10 bases between. Per germline, CDR1 SGDLS and CDR2 YYNGEE.

V gene TRBV5-5 combines with J gene TRBJ2-7, with a weak D call TRBD2 (5 bases). CDR3 length: 14 residues. Trimming pared 1 base from V and 3 bases from J, leaving 11 bases between. Germline V gene lookup returns CDR1 SGHKS and CDR2 YYEKEE (reference sequence). CDR3 protein: CASSLQPGNYEQYF. In DNA, the CDR3 is TGTGCCAGCAGCTTGCAACCGGGAAACTACGAGCAGTACTTC.

This clone was observed a few times. The gene calls are TRBV10-1 and TRBJ1-2, with TRBD1 as a possible D gene (5 bases). V was shortened by 3 bases and J by 8 bases, with 10 bases between the two germline ends. Germline V gene lookup returns CDR1 WNHNN and CDR2 SYGVQD (reference sequence). This CDR3 comprises 12 residues. CDR3 bases: TGCGCCAGCAGTGACTCAGGGTTCGGCTACACCTTC. Its protein is CASSDSGFGYTF.

This clone was seen a few times. The chain carries TRBV30 and TRBJ2-5; no clear D gene. This CDR3 region has 16 residues. Per the germline V gene, CDR1 is GTSNPN and CDR2 is SVGIG (reference sequence). V was pared by 1 base and J by 2 bases, with 17 bases between. CDR3 sequence reads: CAWSADSGFGQETQYF. CDR3 bases: TGTGCCTGGAGTGCCGATTCAGGATTTGGACAAGAGACCCAGTACTTC. The full variable domain, in which reference TRBV30 and TRBJ2-5 provide the parts outside the CDR3, is SQTIHQWPATLVQPVGSPLSLECTVEGTSNPNLYWYRQAAGRGLQLLFYSVGIGQISSEVPQNLSASRPQDRQFILSSKKLLLSDSGFYLCAWSADSGFGQETQYFGPGTRLLVL.

This chain links TRBV7-9 with TRBJ1-2; TRBD1 is a possible D gene (6 bases). Germline V gives CDR1 SEHNR, CDR2 FQNEAQ (reference sequence). The CDR3 loop spans 17 amino acids. Deletions cut 5 bases from V and 0 bases from J, with 19 bases between. The chain's CDR3 is CASSTLTGSSPNYGYTF. The CDR3 bases are TGTGCCAGCAGCACTCTAACAGGGAGTTCTCCTAACTATGGCTACACCTTC.

CDR3 in DNA: TGTGCCAGCAGTTATTGGTTGTCGGAGACCCAGTACTTC. It yields the protein CASSYWLSETQYF. The gene calls are TRBV28 and TRBJ2-5, with no clear D. CDR1 MDHEN and CDR2 SYDVKM come from the germline V gene. The ends were cut back, 4 bases at V and 5 bases at J, with 11 bases in the middle. CDR3 length equals 13 residues.

The chain combines TRBV20-1 with TRBJ2-5; unclear D gene. The CDR3 covers 10 residues. Trimming shortened V by 3 bases and J by 7 bases, and 6 bases separated the two germline ends. Germline assignment: CDR1 DFQATT and CDR2 SNEGSKA (reference sequence). This CDR3 reads CSASDGTQYF. The DNA for the CDR3 is TGCAGTGCTAGTGACGGGACCCAGTACTTC.